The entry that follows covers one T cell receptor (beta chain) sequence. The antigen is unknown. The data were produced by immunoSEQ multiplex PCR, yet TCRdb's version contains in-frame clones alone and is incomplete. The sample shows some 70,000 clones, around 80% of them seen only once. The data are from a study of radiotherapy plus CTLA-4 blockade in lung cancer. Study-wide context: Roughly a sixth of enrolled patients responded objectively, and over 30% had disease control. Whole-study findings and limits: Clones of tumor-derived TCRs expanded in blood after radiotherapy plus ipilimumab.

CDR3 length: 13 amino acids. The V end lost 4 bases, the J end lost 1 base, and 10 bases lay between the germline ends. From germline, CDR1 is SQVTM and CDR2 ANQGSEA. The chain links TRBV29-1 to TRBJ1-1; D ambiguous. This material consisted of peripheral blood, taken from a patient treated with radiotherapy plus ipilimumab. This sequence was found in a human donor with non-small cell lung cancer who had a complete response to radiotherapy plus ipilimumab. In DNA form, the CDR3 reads TGCAGCGTTGTTGGTTGGGGGAACACTGAAGCTTTCTTT. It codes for CSVVGWGNTEAFF.